Sequencing of this T cell receptor beta chain was carried out in a study of control samples from healthy donors and cancer patients (dated by TCRdb to about 2020). The library was made by the immunoSEQ multiplex PCR assay. TCRdb carries this immuneACCESS record with in-frame sequences only. Its versions omit some clonotypes, under half of them owing to an unresolved V gene in the studies checked, with the rest unexplained. The sample table holds around 150,000 clones, of which around 94% were seen once. The ten largest make up less than 15% of the sample. Comments on this clone: Which antigen it targets is not known. Base quality data are lacking; no much larger clone is found one base away.

The germline V gene supplies CDR1 MNHEY and CDR2 SVGAGI. The junction carries 14 bases between V and J, which are trimmed by 4 bases and 5 bases respectively. Including cysteine and phenylalanine, the CDR3 has 14 amino acids. The kept DNA is CDR3 alone, 42 bases in frame from the first base. The sample taken for sequencing was PBMCs. This clonotype originated in a man between 60 and 75 years old with colorectal cancer. The rearranged segments are TRBV6-5 and TRBJ1-1, with the identity of the D gene unclear. The DNA sequence follows: TGTGCCAGCAGTTCGGACGGGAGAACGACTGAAGCTTTCTTT. Its coded protein is CASSSDGRTTEAFF.